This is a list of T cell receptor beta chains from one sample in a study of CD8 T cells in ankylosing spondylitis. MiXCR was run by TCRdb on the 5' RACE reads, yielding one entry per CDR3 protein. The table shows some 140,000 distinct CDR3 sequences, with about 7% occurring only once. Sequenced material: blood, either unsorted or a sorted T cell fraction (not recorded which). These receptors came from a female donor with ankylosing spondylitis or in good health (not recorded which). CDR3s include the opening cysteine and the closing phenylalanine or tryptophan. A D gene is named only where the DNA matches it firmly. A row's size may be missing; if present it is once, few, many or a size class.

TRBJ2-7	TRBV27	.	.	TGTACCAGTAGTTTAGGCGGGACAGTCTACGAGCAGTACTTC	CTSSLGGTVYEQYF
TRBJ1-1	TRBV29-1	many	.	TGCAGCGTTGAAGTCTCGGGAGCGCCGAACACTGAAGCTTTCTTT	CSVEVSGAPNTEAFF
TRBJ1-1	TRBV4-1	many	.	TGCGCCAGCAGCCAAGGGAGGGGTCAAGACACTGAAGCTTTCTTT	CASSQGRGQDTEAFF
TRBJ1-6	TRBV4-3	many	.	TGCGCCAGCAGCCAAGATCAGGGACTTCCCCTCCACTTT	CASSQDQGLPLHF
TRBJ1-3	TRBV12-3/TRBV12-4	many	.	TGTGCCAGCACCCTCCCCGGAGGAAACACCATATATTTT	CASTLPGGNTIYF
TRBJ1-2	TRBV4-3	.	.	TGCGCCAGCAGCCAGTTGACTGCTTCAGGCTACACCTTC	CASSQLTASGYTF
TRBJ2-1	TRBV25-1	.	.	TGTGCCAGCAGTGAGTGGGACCGGTCGGGGAATGAGCAGTTCTTC	CASSEWDRSGNEQFF
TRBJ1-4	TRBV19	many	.	TGTGCCAGTAATCGGGGGAGGGGTGAAAAACTGTTTTTT	CASNRGRGEKLFF
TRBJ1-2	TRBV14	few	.	TGTGCCAGCAGCCAAGGACTCCGTCGGGGCTACACCTTC	CASSQGLRRGYTF
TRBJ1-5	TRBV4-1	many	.	TGCGCCAGCAGCCAAGGGGGAGCATATAGCAATCAGCCCCAGCATTTT	CASSQGGAYSNQPQHF
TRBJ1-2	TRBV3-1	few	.	TGTGCCACCTCCCATTCAGGGGCTGCCCGTGATGGCTACACCTTC	CATSHSGAARDGYTF
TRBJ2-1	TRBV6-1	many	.	TGTGCCAGCAGAGACACAGGGAGGGGCCACAATGAGCAGTTCTTC	CASRDTGRGHNEQFF
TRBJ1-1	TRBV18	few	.	TGTGCCAGCTCACCTCTTCAGGTAGGGAACACTGAAGCTTTCTTT	CASSPLQVGNTEAFF
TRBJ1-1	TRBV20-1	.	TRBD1	TGCAGTGTCCGTACAGGGGAGGATGAAGCTTTCTTT	CSVRTGEDEAFF
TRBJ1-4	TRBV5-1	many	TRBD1	TGCGCCAGCAGCCAGGGACAGCTTTCCCCAAATGAAAAACTGTTTTTT	CASSQGQLSPNEKLFF
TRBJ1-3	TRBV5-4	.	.	TGTGCCAGCAGCTCGAGGGGGGGAAACACCATATATTTT	CASSSRGGNTIYF
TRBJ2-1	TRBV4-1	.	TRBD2	TGCGCCAGCAGAGCATGGGGCGGGGGGGGCAATGAGCAGTTCTTC	CASRAWGGGGNEQFF
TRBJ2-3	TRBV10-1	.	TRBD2	TGCGCCAGCATTCCTAGCGGGTCTTCCCCAGATACGCAGTATTTT	CASIPSGSSPDTQYF